Reported below is one T cell receptor beta chain. This clonotype was observed a handful of times. It has no known antigen specificity. One base away there is no much larger clone; base qualities are not given. The sample is drawn from a study of early T cells in non-severe SARS-CoV-2 infection (dated by TCRdb to 2020 to 2022). Study-wide context: Bulk RNA from unsorted whole blood was used for TCR sequencing, so alpha and beta chains could not be paired.

Points the paper makes about the study in general: Matching against VDJdb was skewed toward anti-spike CD8 responses, likely underestimated virus-specific expansions, and missed private and CD4 specificities.

CDR1 is given as MRHNA and CDR2 as SNTAGT, both from the germline V gene. V loses 6 bases at its end and J loses 3 bases; junction bases beyond the gene matches: 7. The CDR3 covers 15 residues, taking in both the cysteine and the phenylalanine. Only the CDR3 part of the read is kept: 45 bases, read in frame from the first base. The study was a case-control design nested within a healthcare worker cohort in London, UK, with weekly nasopharyngeal swab PCR tests and blood sampling. Healthcare workers were recruited during the week of the UK lockdown, between 23 and 31 March 2020, and followed weekly for up to roughly 15 weeks. The library was built by means of 5' RACE. Sequencing took place on a NextSeq 500. In the TCR library protocol, unique molecular identifiers were attached to individual cDNA molecules to correct for PCR bias and sequencing error. Sequencing covered both TCR alpha and beta chains, and within each sample the abundances of alpha and beta sequences were tightly co-correlated. The source study handled its data this way. Decombinator V4 was used to annotate TCR sequences for V gene, J gene and CDR3. Expanded TCRs were defined as changing significantly between any two time points under a Poisson model with p below 0.0001. Abundances of TCRs were expressed as counts per million after normalisation to the total number of TCRs sequenced in each sample. MAIT TCRs were defined by TRAV1-2 paired with TRAJ12, TRAJ20 or TRAJ33, and iNKT TCRs by TRAV10 paired with TRAJ18. A search of VDJdb, accessed on 1 November 2021, was run for TCRs annotated to CMV, EBV and SARS-CoV-2, with TCRs annotated for multiple antigens excluded. In-frame beta chains were kept once TCRdb had trimmed the public reads at Q25 with fastp and called clones with MiXCR. Each CDR3 protein gets just one entry, which takes the most common genes and DNA from the rows behind it. TCRdb, not the original authors, processed these V and J calls. This sample lists 68,000 or so distinct CDR3 sequences; approximately 10% were detected once. The ten largest clones represent around 6.6% of the sample.

This receptor was taken from an adult who was a healthcare worker with PCR-confirmed SARS-CoV-2 infection or an uninfected control (not recorded which). The chain was built from TRBV6-4 and TRBJ2-1; TRBD2 matches 8 bases in the middle. Sequenced sample: whole blood. The CDR3 reads as follows: CASSVEAGDYNEQFF. The sequence in DNA is TGTGCCAGCAGCGTAGAAGCGGGAGACTACAATGAGCAGTTCTTC.